The clone carrying this T cell receptor beta chain was seen only a few times. No antigen is known for it. TCRdb re-called the 5' RACE reads through MiXCR, storing one row per CDR3 protein. Of 210,000 or so distinct CDR3 sequences listed, about 7.5% are singletons. Trimming cost V 2 bases and J 9 bases, with 8 bases left between them. The CDR3 runs 12 residues. The germline CDR1 and CDR2 sequences are LGHDT and YNNKEL (reference sequence). The data originate from a study of identical twins. Regarding the study as a whole: Where out-of-frame alpha sequences were twin-shared, they showed excess low generation probability. Abundant cord blood beta clonotypes carried fewer insertions; memory repertoires showed none.

The same data also went into a second study, on yellow fever vaccine responses in identical twins.

The sequence was obtained from a woman between 18 and 29 years old in good health. The sequencing input was memory (CD45RO+) T cells sorted from blood. The V gene is TRBV3-1, the J gene TRBJ2-1; D call uncertain. CDR3 sequence: CASSQIGGEQFF. CDR3 nucleotides: TGTGCCAGCAGCCAAATTGGTGGTGAGCAGTTCTTC.